Presented here are 21 T cell receptor beta chains from one specimen sequenced in a study of response to subunit inactivated influenza vaccine. One entry per CDR3 protein, called by TCRdb with MiXCR from the RT-PCR reads. The table records fewer than 200,000 distinct CDR3 sequences, around 9% of them present only once. Sample: non-naive T cells sorted from PBMCs, taken on the day of vaccination. The receptor source for this set is a man aged 45 to 65 who received an inactivated influenza vaccine.

V usage is TRBV6-5 and J usage is TRBJ1-1, with TRBD1 matching 9 bases. There are 16 residues in the CDR3. Germline assignment: CDR1 MNHEY and CDR2 SVGAGI. After removal of 1 base from V and 1 base from J, the junction contained 4 bases not matched to a gene. DNA of the CDR3: TGTGCCAGCAGTTACTGGACAGGGGAAAAGAACACTGAAGCTTTCTTT. This sequence encodes CASSYWTGEKNTEAFF.

The V gene is TRBV20-1, the J gene TRBJ2-5, with 11 bases identical to TRBD2. The germline gives CDR1 DFQATT, CDR2 SNEGSKA (reference sequence). Germline trimming cut 6 bases from V and 8 bases from J; bases unmatched to any gene: 8. This CDR3 is built from 13 residues. The CDR3 is CSAKTSGAFTQYF. CDR3 DNA sequence: TGCAGTGCAAAGACTAGCGGGGCCTTCACCCAGTACTTC.

This chain uses TRBV6-2 or TRBV6-3 with TRBJ2-1, with 11 bases identical to TRBD2. The CDR3 has 15 residues. CDR1 is MNHEY and CDR2 is SVGEGT in the germline V gene. Losses at the gene ends were 6 bases for V and 3 bases for J; bases not matched to a gene: 4. As DNA, the CDR3 is TGTGCCAGCAGAATAGCGGGGGGGTTCTACAATGAGCAGTTCTTC. Translating gives CASRIAGGFYNEQFF.

This clonotype was seen repeatedly, ten times or more. V is TRBV20-1 and J is TRBJ2-2, with 14 bases matching TRBD2. The CDR3 totals 15 residues. CDR1 is DFQATT, CDR2 SNEGSKA, per germline (reference sequence). V trimming: 3 bases; J trimming: 6 bases; junction bases outside the gene matches: 3. CDR3 loop: CSARTGLAGAGELFF. The CDR3 DNA reads as TGCAGTGCTAGGACGGGACTAGCGGGAGCCGGGGAGCTGTTTTTT.

This clonotype was observed a handful of times. The chain recombines TRBV7-8 with TRBJ1-4, with D uncertain. CDR3 length: 15 amino acids. Trimming took 1 base from V and 5 from J, leaving 11 bases between them. Germline V gives CDR1 SGHVS, CDR2 FQNEAQ. The CDR3 DNA reads TGTGCCAGCAGCTTAGAACGGGGAATCAATGAAAAACTGTTTTTT. Residues: CASSLERGINEKLFF.

The V and J genes are TRBV9 and TRBJ2-2; 7 bases are a match to TRBD1. CDR1 is SGDLS, CDR2 YYNGEE, per germline. V shed 2 bases, J shed 5 bases, and the junction held 6 bases outside the gene matches. CDR3 length equals 15 residues. CDR3 protein: CASSVSGQQTGELFF. In nucleotides, the CDR3 is TGTGCCAGCAGCGTTTCGGGACAGCAGACCGGGGAGCTGTTTTTT. Full variable domain (outside the CDR3, taken from reference TRBV9 and TRBJ2-2): DSGVTQTPKHLITATGQRVTLRCSPRSGDLSVYWYQQSLDQGLQFLIQYYNGEERAKGNILERFSAQQFPDLHSELNLSSLELGDSALYFCASSVSGQQTGELFFGEGSRLTVL.

The chain has TRBV20-1 and TRBJ2-5, with D possibly being TRBD2 (6 bases). V shed 6 bases and J shed 0 bases, with 17 bases lying between them. CDR3 length: 15 amino acids. CDR1 is DFQATT and CDR2 is SNEGSKA in the germline V gene (reference sequence). CDR3 sequence (DNA): TGCAGTGCCAACTCGGGTAGCGGATACCAAGAGACCCAGTACTTC. This codes for CSANSGSGYQETQYF.

This clonotype was seen a handful of times. This rearrangement joins TRBV5-5 to TRBJ2-5; 10 bases are shared with TRBD2. Trimming at V came to 0 bases and at J to 4 bases, leaving 9 bases not matched to a gene. CDR1 is SGHKS, CDR2 YYEKEE, per germline (reference sequence). The CDR3 spans 17 residues. Here the CDR3 reads CASSLGPSGRGGETQYF. In DNA form, the CDR3 reads TGTGCCAGCAGCTTGGGCCCTAGCGGGAGAGGGGGAGAGACCCAGTACTTC.

This clonotype has more than one count but fewer than ten. V gene TRBV27 combines with J gene TRBJ2-3; D uncertain. In germline, CDR1 is MNHEY, CDR2 SMNVEV (reference sequence). This CDR3 comprises 15 residues. V lost 2 bases and J 2 bases, leaving 11 bases between the germline ends. CDR3 nucleotides: TGTGCCAGCAGTTTAGTAATTGGTTCCACAGATACGCAGTATTTT. Protein sequence: CASSLVIGSTDTQYF.

This clonotype was seen more than once but under ten times. The chain couples TRBV7-9 to TRBJ1-1; 12 nucleotides line up with TRBD1. With 1 base clipped from V and 3 bases from J, the junction kept 0 bases outside the gene matches. The V gene's germline CDR1 is SEHNR and CDR2 FQNEAQ (reference sequence). This CDR3 has 15 residues. The CDR3 bases are TGTGCCAGCAGCTTAGGGGACAGGGGGCACACTGAAGCTTTCTTT. It specifies CASSLGDRGHTEAFF.

In its sample, this clonotype was seen many times. The chain joins TRBV25-1 to TRBJ2-5; 8 bases line up with TRBD2. Losses at the gene ends were 1 base for V and 2 bases for J; bases not matched to a gene: 6. Germline CDR1 MGHDK, CDR2 SYGVNS. The CDR3 consists of 16 residues. The CDR3 nucleotides are TGTGCCAGCAGTGAATTAGGTAGCGGGACACAAGAGACCCAGTACTTC. Its translation: CASSELGSGTQETQYF. Drawing the rest from reference TRBV25-1 and TRBJ2-5, the complete variable domain is EADIYQTPRYLVIGTGKKITLECSQTMGHDKMYWYQQDPGMELHLIHYSYGVNSTEKGDLSSESTVSRIRTEHFPLTLESARPSHTSQYLCASSELGSGTQETQYFGPGTRLLVL.

The V gene is TRBV11-2, the J gene TRBJ1-6; no firm D call. Trimming removed 1 base at V and 1 base at J, with 5 bases between. The CDR3 consists of 15 residues. Germline V gives CDR1 SGHAT, CDR2 FQNNGV. The CDR3 DNA is TGTGCCAGCAGCTTAGGACTATCCTATAATTCACCCCTCCACTTT. Its translation is CASSLGLSYNSPLHF. Drawing the rest from reference TRBV11-2 and TRBJ1-6, the complete variable domain is EAGVAQSPRYKIIEKRQSVAFWCNPISGHATLYWYQQILGQGPKLLIQFQNNGVVDDSQLPKDRFSAERLKGVDSTLKIQPAKLEDSAVYLCASSLGLSYNSPLHFGNGTRLTVT.

There are a few counts of this clonotype. The chain is built from TRBV30 and TRBJ1-2; tentative D call: TRBD1 (6 bases). V shed 0 bases and J shed 8 bases, with 19 bases lying between them. CDR1 GTSNPN and CDR2 SVGIG come from the germline V gene (reference sequence). CDR3 length equals 15 residues. This chain's CDR3 is CAWSVPGQGHRGYTF. The CDR3 coding sequence is TGTGCCTGGAGTGTACCGGGTCAGGGACATCGGGGCTACACCTTC.

This clonotype was seen a handful of times. The rearrangement joins TRBV10-3 to TRBJ1-6, with D perhaps matching TRBD1 (6 bases). This CDR3 has 14 residues. The V end lost 2 bases, the J end lost 7 bases, and 9 bases lay between the germline ends. CDR1 and CDR2 from the germline V gene are ENHRY and SYGVKD. In nucleotides, the CDR3 is TGTGCCATCAGTGAGGGACAGAGGAATTCACCCCTCCACTTT. It codes for CAISEGQRNSPLHF.

The rearrangement links TRBV5-8 to TRBJ2-7; weak D call: TRBD1 (6 bases). Trimming left V 0 bases short and J 0 bases short, with 7 bases between. This CDR3 region has 14 residues. Germline CDR1 SGHTS, CDR2 YDEGEE. CDR3 loop: CASSLGTDSYEQYF. Written as DNA, the CDR3 is TGTGCCAGCAGCTTGGGGACAGACTCCTACGAGCAGTACTTC.

This clonotype showed up just a few times. This rearrangement joins TRBV30 to TRBJ1-5; D unresolved. The CDR3 has 13 amino acids. The germline V gene has CDR1 GTSNPN and CDR2 SVGIG (reference sequence). V was trimmed by 5 bases and J by 7 bases, leaving 15 bases between them. CDR3 region: CAWGGDRSQPQHF. Here the CDR3 DNA reads TGTGCCTGGGGTGGGGATCGCAGCCAGCCCCAGCATTTT.

This clonotype was seen ten or more times. The CDR3 here is CASSLPSGGQETQYF. The DNA for the CDR3 is TGTGCCAGCAGCTTACCTAGCGGGGGACAAGAGACCCAGTACTTC. The V and J genes are TRBV7-2 and TRBJ2-5; 10 positions match TRBD2. After removal of 2 bases from V and 2 bases from J, the junction contained 2 bases not matched to a gene. This CDR3 region has 15 residues. CDR1 is SGHTA, CDR2 FQGNSA, per germline.

The chain has TRBV20-1 and TRBJ1-2; no definite D call. Looked up from germline, CDR1 is DFQATT and CDR2 is SNEGSKA (reference sequence). The V and J ends lost 0 bases and 2 bases respectively, with 7 bases between them. The CDR3 covers 13 residues. The DNA for the CDR3 is TGCAGTGCTAGAGATACTTTGAACTATGGCTACACCTTC. It translates to CSARDTLNYGYTF.

This clonotype was seen more than once but under ten times. This rearrangement joins TRBV12-3 or TRBV12-4 to TRBJ2-7; 7 bases fit TRBD1. J gave up 0 bases and V 0 bases, and 2 bases lay outside the gene matches. The CDR3 is 15 amino acids. The CDR3 nucleotides are TGTGCCAGCAGTTTAGCGGGACAGCTCTCCTACGAGCAGTACTTC. Encoded protein: CASSLAGQLSYEQYF.

This clonotype occurred a few times. The V call is TRBV27, the J call TRBJ1-5; possible D gene TRBD1, 6 bases. CDR1 and CDR2 from the germline V gene are MNHEY and SMNVEV (reference sequence). V gave up 6 bases and J gave up 1 base, with 22 bases separating them. The CDR3 extends over 18 amino acids. The CDR3 coding sequence is TGTGCCAGCAGAAAAGTTACAGGGAATTACAAAAGCAATCAGCCCCAGCATTTT. Protein: CASRKVTGNYKSNQPQHF.

This clonotype occurred a few times. The chain combines TRBV6-1 with TRBJ1-6; the match to TRBD1 covers 7 bases. V trimming: 5 bases; J trimming: 1 base; junction bases outside the gene matches: 5. CDR3 size: 16 residues. CDR1 is MNHNS, CDR2 SASEGT, per germline. The CDR3 region has the DNA TGTGCCAGCAGTCGACAGGGAGGTTCCTATAATTCACCCCTCCACTTT. Its translation: CASSRQGGSYNSPLHF.